This T cell receptor beta chain stems from a study of identical twins. Study observations and caveats: Where out-of-frame alpha sequences were twin-shared, they showed excess low generation probability.

The CDR3 runs 15 residues. CDR1 SGHNT and CDR2 YENEEA come from the germline V gene. V was clipped by 2 bases and J by 1 base, with 10 bases between them. TCRdb analysed the 5' RACE reads with MiXCR anew, one entry per CDR3 protein. The sample includes some 97,000 distinct CDR3 sequences, roughly 6% seen only once; the top ten take over 9.5%. This clonotype was counted many times. No antigen is known for it. The source material was memory T cells sorted from blood. The receptor comes from a woman in her forties or fifties in good health. V and J are TRBV11-3 and TRBJ2-3, with D unclear. CDR3 nucleotide sequence: TGTGCCAGCAGCTTATTTCGGATGGGCACAGATACGCAGTATTTT. Encoded protein: CASSLFRMGTDTQYF. Supplemented by reference TRBV11-3 and TRBJ2-3, the full variable domain reads EAGVVQSPRYKIIEKKQPVAFWCNPISGHNTLYWYLQNLGQGPELLIRYENEEAVDDSQLPKDRFSAERLKGVDSTLKIQPAELGDSAVYLCASSLFRMGTDTQYFGPGTRLTVL.